This TCR beta chain was sequenced during a study of Ad26.COV2.S vaccination and SARS-CoV-2 variants (dated by TCRdb to the early 2020s). In the study overall: Donors in the vaccine arm were drawn from COV1001, a phase I-IIa trial of Ad26.COV2.S in healthy adults that was multicentre, randomized, double-blind and placebo-controlled. A total of some 30 samples were included in the TCR-sequenced set, comprising roughly 19 Ad26.COV2.S vaccine recipients, 5 placebo recipients and 8 SARS-CoV-2 convalescent individuals. Ad26.COV2.S was given intramuscularly at 5x10^10 or 1x10^11 viral particles, as a single shot or as two shots 56 days apart. Investigators remained blinded to trial group allocation during experiments and outcome assessment. Sequencing of the TCRbeta repertoire served to evaluate the specificity and breadth of SARS-CoV-2-reactive T cell receptors following Ad26.COV2.S vaccination. Trial participants were randomized into five groups of five: low-dose or high-dose Ad26.COV2.S given once or twice, or placebo on both occasions.

TCRbeta CDR3 regions were sequenced with the immunoSEQ Assay. After extraction, genomic DNA underwent amplification by bias-controlled multiplex PCR, followed by high-throughput sequencing. In the original analysis: To quantify the absolute abundance of every unique TCRbeta CDR3 region, sequences were collapsed and filtered. T cell fraction was estimated by normalizing TCRbeta template counts to usable DNA, which was measured by amplifying reference genes present in all nucleated cells. Repertoire TCRs were annotated as SARS-CoV-2-specific by exact matching of V gene, CDR3 amino acid sequence and J gene to a known reactive TCR set. MIRA supplied the reference SARS-CoV-2 TCR set, which was filtered for enrichment in COVID-19-positive ImmuneCODE repertoires so that public or cross-reactive TCRs were removed. Based on the MIRA antigens, annotated TCRs were further analysed at the level of specific ORF or position within ORF. Breadth was defined as the number of annotated unique rearrangements divided by the total number of unique productive rearrangements, and depth was defined as the summed frequency of the annotated unique rearrangements. Two-sided Wilcoxon rank-sum tests were applied when comparing TCR breadth between groups. Imported from immuneACCESS, the table was reduced by TCRdb to in-frame sequences with V and J called. These copies leave out some clones; in studies compared against another copy, an unresolved V gene accounts for under half, and the cause of the remainder is not known. V and J calls and clone size come straight from that table; D and trimming were deduced from the DNA. This sample comprises some 270,000 clones, around 90% of them detected only once. Roughly 3% of the sample is in the top ten clones.

In regard to this clone: It has no known antigen specificity. No per-base quality is available; no much larger clone lies one base away.

This specimen's treatment or condition label, per the study, means: some 20 received Ad26.COV2.S at low or high dose, single or two shots; about five received placebo; per-sample allocation not given. Repertoires of vaccine and placebo recipients were sequenced from samples taken on day 63 after the first injection. Cohort 1b enrolled 20 to 30 adults aged 18-55 years at a single site in Boston, USA, between 29 July and 7 August 2020. As a vaccine, Ad26.COV2.S was a replication-incompetent adenovirus type 26 vector that expressed a prefusion-stabilized SARS-CoV-2 spike protein derived from the original Wuhan strain. Here is what the overall study found, with its caveats: Comparing responses between vaccine doses or regimens was not something the study was powered to do. According to the authors, total T cell responses may have been underestimated by the TCR breadth and depth analyses. Comparable non-spike TCR breadth was observed between vaccine and placebo recipients, consistent with only spike being contained in the vaccine. Substantial breadth of spike-specific CD8+ and CD4+ T cell responses was reported after vaccination. Spike-specific TCR breadth was higher in Ad26.COV2.S recipients than in placebo recipients (P = 0.0014).

Trimming takes 0 bases from V and 3 bases from J, and the germline ends sit 8 bases apart. CDR1 and CDR2 are drawn from the germline V gene: LGHNA, YSLEER. The CDR3 measures 15 amino acids from cysteine to phenylalanine. This entry keeps only the CDR3 DNA: 45 bases, framed from base 1. The chain is encoded by TRBV4-3 joined to TRBJ1-4; the D gene cannot be named for sure. This TCR derives from a person between 18 and 65 years old who received the Ad26.COV2.S COVID-19 vaccine or a placebo. The source material was peripheral blood, sampled in a trial of Ad26.COV2.S vaccine versus placebo. The nucleotides read TGCGCCAGCAGCCAAGAGACCTCGCCTAATGAAAAACTGTTTTTT. It translates as CASSQETSPNEKLFF.